This is a list of T cell receptor beta chains from one sample in a study of blood T cell repertoires in COVID-19. TCRdb keeps only in-frame clones here, not all; method: immunoSEQ multiplex PCR. The table has some 210,000 clones, more than 70% seen once. Sample: PBMCs or T cells enriched from blood (not recorded which). The origin of the receptors is a young man with acute COVID-19. Each CDR3 is given with its conserved first and last residue. D genes are given only for firm matches. Clone sizes are given selectively: once, few, many, or a class where the clone is expanded.

cdr3_length,j_call,v_call,clone_size,d_call,cdr3_aa,cdr3_nt
15,TRBJ2-7,TRBV9,-,-,CASSEMDTLPYEQYF,TGTGCCAGCAGCGAGATGGACACCCTCCCCTACGAGCAGTACTTC
16,TRBJ1-5,TRBV9,once,TRBD1,CASSRGTGDSNQPQHF,TGTGCCAGCAGCCGAGGGACAGGGGATAGCAATCAGCCCCAGCATTTT
14,TRBJ1-1,TRBV29-1,-,-,CSVGQGRTNTEAFF,TGCAGCGTCGGCCAGGGTAGAACGAACACTGAAGCTTTCTTT
14,TRBJ1-5,TRBV5-1,few,-,CASSPDGVRQPQHF,TGCGCCAGCAGCCCGGACGGGGTAAGACAGCCCCAGCATTTT
14,TRBJ1-5,TRBV6-5,-,TRBD1,CASNDRGQGQPQHF,TGTGCCAGCAACGACAGGGGGCAGGGACAGCCCCAGCATTTT
16,TRBJ2-1,TRBV7-2,-,TRBD2,CASSLSWDSGDNEQFF,TGTGCCAGCAGCTTATCTTGGGATAGCGGGGACAATGAGCAGTTCTTC
15,TRBJ1-4,TRBV27,-,-,CASSFWGRPNEKLFF,TGTGCCAGCAGTTTTTGGGGGCGGCCTAATGAAAAACTGTTTTTT
13,TRBJ1-4,TRBV3-1/TRBV3-2,-,-,CASSPEFDEKLFF,TGTGCCAGCAGCCCAGAGTTCGATGAAAAACTGTTTTTT
14,TRBJ1-1,TRBV6-5,-,TRBD1,CASSPVTGDTEAFF,TGTGCCAGCAGCCCCGTGACAGGGGACACTGAAGCTTTCTTT
13,TRBJ2-4,TRBV9,-,TRBD2,CASSPGGGNIQYF,TGTGCCAGCAGCCCCGGGGGGGGAAACATTCAGTACTTC
12,TRBJ1-1,TRBV4-1,-,-,CATSDTNTEAFF,TGCGCCACCTCGGACACAAACACTGAAGCTTTCTTT
12,TRBJ1-1,TRBV3-1/TRBV3-2,-,-,CASRTGHTEAFF,TGTGCCAGCAGGACAGGCCACACTGAAGCTTTCTTT
19,TRBJ2-7,TRBV23-1,-,-,CASSQVLPSTGDSPYEQYF,TGCGCCAGCAGTCAAGTCCTCCCCTCGACAGGAGATTCCCCCTACGAGCAGTACTTC
16,TRBJ2-3,TRBV9,-,TRBD2,CASSVGAGGPPDTQYF,TGTGCCAGCAGCGTAGGAGCGGGGGGGCCCCCAGATACGCAGTATTTT
18,TRBJ2-3,TRBV14,-,-,CASSPRSGGLKGPDTQYF,TGTGCCAGCAGCCCTAGGAGTGGAGGCTTGAAGGGTCCAGATACGCAGTATTTT
16,TRBJ1-3,TRBV7-6,-,-,CASSPQTGPSGNTIYF,TGTGCCAGCAGCCCTCAAACAGGGCCCTCTGGAAACACCATATATTTT
15,TRBJ2-7,TRBV25-1,-,-,CASSDPGRASYEQYF,TGTGCCAGCAGTGATCCCGGCAGGGCTTCCTACGAGCAGTACTTC
14,TRBJ1-5,TRBV3-1/TRBV3-2,-,-,CASSQDGTNQPQHF,TGTGCCAGCAGCCAAGATGGGACTAATCAGCCCCAGCATTTT
18,TRBJ2-6,TRBV4-2,-,TRBD1,CASSQVGQGAGGANVLTF,TGTGCCAGCAGCCAAGTGGGACAGGGGGCTGGAGGGGCCAACGTCCTGACTTTC
13,TRBJ1-2,TRBV9,-,-,CASSVGREEGYTF,TGTGCCAGCAGCGTAGGCAGGGAGGAAGGCTACACCTTC
13,TRBJ2-7,TRBV5-1,-,-,CASSLGGLSEQYF,TGCGCCAGCAGCTTAGGCGGACTGAGCGAGCAGTACTTC
13,TRBJ1-2,TRBV7-2,-,TRBD1,CASSWDRKYGYTF,TGTGCCAGCAGCTGGGACAGGAAATATGGCTACACCTTC
14,TRBJ1-2,TRBV2,-,-,CASSDQLVRGGYTF,TGTGCCAGCAGTGATCAATTGGTCAGGGGAGGCTACACCTTC
14,TRBJ1-3,TRBV7-9,-,-,CASSLVEGGNTIYF,TGTGCCAGCAGCTTAGTCGAGGGCGGAAACACCATATATTTT
16,TRBJ1-2,TRBV4-1,-,TRBD1,CASSQAGQGASRGYTF,TGCGCCAGCAGCCAAGCGGGACAGGGGGCGAGTAGGGGCTACACCTTC
14,TRBJ2-5,TRBV9,-,TRBD2,CASSSGGAEETQYF,TGTGCCAGCAGCAGCGGGGGGGCCGAAGAGACCCAGTACTTC
14,TRBJ2-1,TRBV5-1,-,-,CASSLELAKGEQFF,TGCGCCAGCAGCTTGGAGCTAGCCAAGGGTGAGCAGTTCTTC
15,TRBJ2-3,TRBV5-1,-,TRBD2,CASSLEVAGGDTQYF,TGCGCCAGCAGCTTGGAGGTAGCGGGTGGGGATACGCAGTATTTT
15,TRBJ1-2,TRBV4-1,-,-,CASSQGGGGFNGYTF,TGCGCCAGCAGCCAAGGCGGGGGGGGGTTTAACGGCTACACCTTC
15,TRBJ2-5,TRBV6-4,medium-sized,TRBD1,CASSDGTGGAETQYF,TGTGCCAGCAGTGACGGGACAGGGGGCGCAGAGACCCAGTACTTC
15,TRBJ2-7,TRBV11-2,-,TRBD2,CASSFLAGGLYEQYF,TGTGCCAGCAGCTTTTTGGCGGGGGGGCTCTACGAGCAGTACTTC
18,TRBJ1-3,TRBV7-2,-,TRBD1,CASSLVFVGQGTGNTIYF,TGTGCCAGCAGCTTAGTCTTTGTGGGACAGGGCACTGGAAACACCATATATTTT
13,TRBJ1-2,TRBV7-9,-,-,CASSLGGRYGYTF,TGTGCCAGCAGCTTAGGAGGGAGGTATGGCTACACCTTC
19,TRBJ2-1,TRBV24-1,-,TRBD2,CATSDRVSGGFSSYNEQFF,TGTGCCACCAGTGACCGTGTTAGCGGGGGGTTCAGCTCCTACAATGAGCAGTTCTTC
14,TRBJ2-7,TRBV27,-,-,CASSLSTGSYEQYF,TGTGCCAGCAGTCTCAGCACAGGCTCCTACGAGCAGTACTTC
13,TRBJ1-1,TRBV3-1/TRBV3-2,-,-,CASGGGQGTEAFF,TGTGCCAGCGGGGGGGGGCAAGGCACTGAAGCTTTCTTT
15,TRBJ1-2,TRBV5-1,few,-,CASELGGLVNYGYTF,TGCGCCAGCGAACTTGGGGGGTTAGTTAACTATGGCTACACCTTC